The rows below give T cell receptor beta chains drawn from one sample of a study of T cells in Graves' hyperthyroidism and ophthalmopathy. One entry per CDR3 protein results from TCRdb running MiXCR on the multiplex PCR reads. Of roughly 580,000 distinct CDR3 sequences in the sample, roughly 14% were seen once. Input material: blood. The receptor set was obtained from a woman aged 25 to 39 with Graves' hyperthyroidism that later progressed to Graves' ophthalmopathy. The CDR3 runs from the conserved cysteine through the conserved F or W. The order of the fields is clone size, V gene, J gene, D gene, CDR3 protein, CDR3 DNA. A D gene is named only where the DNA matches it firmly. Size values are once, few and many counts, or a class for expanded clones, and some rows have none.

abundance: few
v_gene: TRBV7-8
j_gene: TRBJ1-1
d_gene: -
CDR3aa: CASIRIGVRDGTEAFF
CDR3nt: TGTGCCAGCATCCGCATCGGAGTCAGGGATGGCACTGAAGCTTTCTTT

abundance: many
v_gene: TRBV5-1
j_gene: TRBJ2-2
d_gene: -
CDR3aa: CASSFRTSGIENTGELFF
CDR3nt: TGCGCCAGCAGCTTCCGTACGTCAGGAATAGAGAACACCGGGGAGCTGTTTTTT

abundance: many
v_gene: TRBV19
j_gene: TRBJ1-5
d_gene: -
CDR3aa: CASSPLTRGGNQPQHF
CDR3nt: TGTGCCAGTAGTCCCTTAACCCGCGGGGGCAATCAGCCCCAGCATTTT

abundance: -
v_gene: TRBV30
j_gene: TRBJ2-1
d_gene: TRBD1
CDR3aa: CAWSGQGAAAQFF
CDR3nt: TGTGCCTGGAGTGGGCAGGGGGCGGCAGCGCAGTTCTTC

abundance: few
v_gene: TRBV24-1
j_gene: TRBJ2-1
d_gene: TRBD2
CDR3aa: CATSDLSPSGRARNEQFF
CDR3nt: TGTGCCACCAGTGATTTATCTCCCAGCGGGAGGGCCCGCAATGAGCAGTTCTTC

abundance: many
v_gene: TRBV12-5
j_gene: TRBJ1-1
d_gene: -
CDR3aa: CASGSHPTEAFF
CDR3nt: TGTGCTAGTGGTTCGCATCCCACTGAAGCTTTCTTT

abundance: -
v_gene: TRBV5-1
j_gene: TRBJ2-7
d_gene: TRBD1
CDR3aa: CASSSRTGSSSYEQYF
CDR3nt: TGCGCCAGCAGCTCAAGGACAGGCTCGAGCTCCTACGAGCAGTACTTC

abundance: many
v_gene: TRBV7-2
j_gene: TRBJ2-3
d_gene: -
CDR3aa: CASSPPGVDTQYF
CDR3nt: TGTGCCAGCAGCCCCCCTGGGGTTGATACGCAGTATTTT

abundance: few
v_gene: TRBV9
j_gene: TRBJ2-1
d_gene: -
CDR3aa: CASSASREEVNYNEQFF
CDR3nt: TGTGCCAGCAGCGCCTCCAGGGAGGAGGTGAACTACAATGAGCAGTTCTTC

abundance: many
v_gene: TRBV10-3
j_gene: TRBJ2-5
d_gene: -
CDR3aa: CAISETLETQYF
CDR3nt: TGTGCCATCAGTGAAACGCTGGAGACCCAGTACTTC

abundance: -
v_gene: TRBV28
j_gene: TRBJ1-2
d_gene: -
CDR3aa: CASSLSGTPRKIGYTF
CDR3nt: TGTGCCAGCAGTTTATCCGGGACTCCGCGTAAAATTGGCTACACCTTC

abundance: many
v_gene: TRBV30
j_gene: TRBJ2-7
d_gene: -
CDR3aa: CAWGFGEGQYF
CDR3nt: TGTGCCTGGGGATTCGGGGAAGGGCAGTACTTC

abundance: many
v_gene: TRBV9
j_gene: TRBJ1-1
d_gene: -
CDR3aa: CASSPPLGQAEAFF
CDR3nt: TGTGCCAGCAGCCCCCCCCTGGGCCAGGCTGAAGCTTTCTTT

abundance: -
v_gene: TRBV9
j_gene: TRBJ1-5
d_gene: -
CDR3aa: CASSQSGINQPQHF
CDR3nt: TGTGCCAGCAGCCAGTCGGGGATCAATCAGCCCCAGCATTTT

abundance: once
v_gene: TRBV3-1
j_gene: TRBJ2-4
d_gene: TRBD2
CDR3aa: CASSRASPGTSGYLNIQYF
CDR3nt: TGTGCCAGCAGTCGGGCTTCTCCCGGGACTAGCGGATATCTAAACATTCAGTACTTC

abundance: -
v_gene: TRBV30
j_gene: TRBJ2-7
d_gene: -
CDR3aa: CAWSVVGDGEQYF
CDR3nt: TGTGCCTGGAGTGTAGTAGGGGATGGCGAGCAGTACTTC

abundance: many
v_gene: TRBV30
j_gene: TRBJ1-5
d_gene: TRBD1
CDR3aa: CAWSKVDRDNQPQHF
CDR3nt: TGTGCCTGGAGTAAAGTGGACAGGGACAATCAGCCCCAGCATTTT

abundance: many
v_gene: TRBV12-3/TRBV12-4
j_gene: TRBJ2-7
d_gene: -
CDR3aa: CASTPDGELGEQYF
CDR3nt: TGTGCCAGCACCCCGGACGGAGAACTCGGGGAGCAGTACTTC

abundance: many
v_gene: TRBV18
j_gene: TRBJ2-5
d_gene: -
CDR3aa: CASSLRQGQETQYF
CDR3nt: TGTGCCAGCAGCTTGCGGCAGGGACAAGAGACCCAGTACTTC

abundance: few
v_gene: TRBV20-1
j_gene: TRBJ1-2
d_gene: TRBD1
CDR3aa: CSARVGQGGYTF
CDR3nt: TGCAGTGCTAGAGTCGGACAGGGTGGCTACACCTTC

abundance: many
v_gene: TRBV6-2/TRBV6-3
j_gene: TRBJ1-1
d_gene: TRBD1
CDR3aa: CASSGTSGTGARMVGEAFF
CDR3nt: TGTGCCAGCAGTGGAACGAGTGGGACAGGGGCCAGGATGGTTGGTGAAGCTTTCTTT

abundance: -
v_gene: TRBV4-3
j_gene: TRBJ1-1
d_gene: -
CDR3aa: CASSQDLMTGNTEAFF
CDR3nt: TGCGCCAGCAGCCAAGATCTTATGACAGGGAACACTGAAGCTTTCTTT

abundance: many
v_gene: TRBV24-1
j_gene: TRBJ1-5
d_gene: TRBD1
CDR3aa: CATSEQGNQPQHF
CDR3nt: TGTGCCACCAGTGAACAGGGGAATCAGCCCCAGCATTTT

abundance: many
v_gene: TRBV10-1
j_gene: TRBJ1-1
d_gene: TRBD1
CDR3aa: CASRGQDTEAFF
CDR3nt: TGCGCCAGCAGGGGACAGGACACTGAAGCTTTCTTT

abundance: few
v_gene: TRBV7-9
j_gene: TRBJ2-5
d_gene: TRBD2
CDR3aa: CASSLGSGLAGETQYF
CDR3nt: TGTGCCAGCAGCTTAGGATCCGGCCTAGCGGGAGAGACCCAGTACTTC

abundance: many
v_gene: TRBV20-1
j_gene: TRBJ1-2
d_gene: -
CDR3aa: CSAPESNYGYTF
CDR3nt: TGCAGTGCCCCCGAGTCTAACTATGGCTACACCTTC

abundance: few
v_gene: TRBV9
j_gene: TRBJ2-1
d_gene: -
CDR3aa: CASSVEAQAYNEQFF
CDR3nt: TGTGCCAGCAGCGTAGAGGCGCAGGCCTACAATGAGCAGTTCTTC

abundance: many
v_gene: TRBV3-1
j_gene: TRBJ2-5
d_gene: -
CDR3aa: CASSQGAYTQYF
CDR3nt: TGTGCCAGCAGCCAAGGGGCGTATACTCAGTACTTC

abundance: many
v_gene: TRBV20-1
j_gene: TRBJ2-7
d_gene: TRBD2
CDR3aa: CSARGGRGEGYEQYF
CDR3nt: TGCAGTGCTAGAGGAGGTCGGGGGGAAGGGTACGAGCAGTACTTC

abundance: many
v_gene: TRBV9
j_gene: TRBJ1-2
d_gene: -
CDR3aa: CASSPDSLYYGYTF
CDR3nt: TGTGCCAGCAGCCCAGATAGCCTCTACTATGGCTACACCTTC

abundance: many
v_gene: TRBV27
j_gene: TRBJ1-1
d_gene: -
CDR3aa: CASSLSSGPGRTEAFF
CDR3nt: TGTGCCAGCAGTTTATCCTCGGGACCTGGCCGGACTGAAGCTTTCTTT

abundance: many
v_gene: TRBV11-3
j_gene: TRBJ2-1
d_gene: TRBD2
CDR3aa: CASSLALGLAVYNEQFF
CDR3nt: TGTGCCAGCAGCTTAGCCCTTGGACTAGCGGTATACAATGAGCAGTTCTTC

abundance: once
v_gene: TRBV7-3
j_gene: TRBJ1-1
d_gene: -
CDR3aa: CASSYAVNTEAFF
CDR3nt: TGTGCCAGCAGCTATGCAGTGAACACTGAAGCTTTCTTT

abundance: -
v_gene: TRBV18
j_gene: TRBJ1-5
d_gene: -
CDR3aa: CASSPSPFEPQHF
CDR3nt: TGTGCCAGCTCACCCTCTCCGTTCGAGCCCCAGCATTTT

abundance: many
v_gene: TRBV15
j_gene: TRBJ2-5
d_gene: -
CDR3aa: CATSRDLVGAPSQETQYF
CDR3nt: TGTGCCACCAGCAGAGACCTCGTAGGGGCCCCTTCTCAAGAGACCCAGTACTTC

abundance: -
v_gene: TRBV5-1
j_gene: TRBJ1-3
d_gene: -
CDR3aa: CASGGGFGSGNTIYF
CDR3nt: TGCGCCAGCGGGGGGGGATTCGGATCTGGAAACACCATATATTTT

abundance: -
v_gene: TRBV7-9
j_gene: TRBJ1-1
d_gene: -
CDR3aa: CASSLGQAAAAFF
CDR3nt: TGTGCCAGCAGCTTAGGGCAGGCCGCGGCGGCTTTCTTT

abundance: many
v_gene: TRBV10-3
j_gene: TRBJ1-1
d_gene: TRBD1
CDR3aa: CAISEMGTGDEAFF
CDR3nt: TGTGCCATCAGTGAGATGGGGACAGGGGATGAAGCTTTCTTT

abundance: -
v_gene: TRBV29-1
j_gene: TRBJ1-4
d_gene: TRBD1
CDR3aa: CSVELTGGGYEKLFF
CDR3nt: TGCAGCGTTGAACTGACAGGGGGCGGGTATGAAAAACTGTTTTTT

abundance: many
v_gene: TRBV11-2
j_gene: TRBJ2-7
d_gene: -
CDR3aa: CASSLIRDARGAGGEQYF
CDR3nt: TGTGCCAGCAGCCTCATTAGGGATGCGAGGGGGGCGGGTGGTGAGCAGTACTTC

abundance: -
v_gene: TRBV30
j_gene: TRBJ2-2
d_gene: -
CDR3aa: CVWSEPNTGELFF
CDR3nt: TGTGTCTGGAGTGAACCCAACACCGGGGAGCTGTTTTTT

abundance: many
v_gene: TRBV10-3
j_gene: TRBJ1-2
d_gene: -
CDR3aa: CAISVGMDLSYGYTF
CDR3nt: TGTGCCATCAGTGTAGGGATGGACCTCTCCTATGGCTACACCTTC

abundance: few
v_gene: TRBV10-3
j_gene: TRBJ1-3
d_gene: -
CDR3aa: CAISGSNGNTIYF
CDR3nt: TGTGCCATCAGTGGGTCTAATGGAAACACCATATATTTT

abundance: many
v_gene: TRBV6-5
j_gene: TRBJ2-7
d_gene: -
CDR3aa: CASSYGRTYEQYF
CDR3nt: TGTGCCAGCAGTTACGGTAGGACCTACGAGCAGTACTTC

abundance: -
v_gene: TRBV9
j_gene: TRBJ2-5
d_gene: -
CDR3aa: CASSEGSPVETQYF
CDR3nt: TGTGCCAGCAGCGAGGGTAGCCCCGTAGAGACCCAGTACTTC

abundance: few
v_gene: TRBV29-1
j_gene: TRBJ1-1
d_gene: -
CDR3aa: CSVEVLENTEAFF
CDR3nt: TGCAGCGTTGAGGTGTTGGAAAACACTGAAGCTTTCTTT